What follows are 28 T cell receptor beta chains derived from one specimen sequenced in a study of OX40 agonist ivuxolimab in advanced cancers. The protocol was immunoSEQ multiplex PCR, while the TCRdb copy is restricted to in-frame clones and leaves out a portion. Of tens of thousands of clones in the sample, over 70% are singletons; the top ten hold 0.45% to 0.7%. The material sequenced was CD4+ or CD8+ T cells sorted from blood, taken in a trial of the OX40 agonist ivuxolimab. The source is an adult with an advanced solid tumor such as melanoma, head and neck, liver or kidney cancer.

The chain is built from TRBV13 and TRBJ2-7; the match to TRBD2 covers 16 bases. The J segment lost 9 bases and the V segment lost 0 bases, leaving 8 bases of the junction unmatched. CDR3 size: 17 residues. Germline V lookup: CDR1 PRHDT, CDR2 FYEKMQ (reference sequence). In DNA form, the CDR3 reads TGTGCCAGCAGCTTAGGATACGGGACTAGCGGGGGGGCCGGGCAGTACTTC. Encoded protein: CASSLGYGTSGGAGQYF.

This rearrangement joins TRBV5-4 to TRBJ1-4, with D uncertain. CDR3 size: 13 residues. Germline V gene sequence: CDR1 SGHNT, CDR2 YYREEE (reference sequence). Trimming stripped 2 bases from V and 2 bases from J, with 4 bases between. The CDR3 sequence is CASSLDTNEKLFF. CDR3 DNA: TGTGCCAGCAGCTTAGACACTAATGAAAAACTGTTTTTT.

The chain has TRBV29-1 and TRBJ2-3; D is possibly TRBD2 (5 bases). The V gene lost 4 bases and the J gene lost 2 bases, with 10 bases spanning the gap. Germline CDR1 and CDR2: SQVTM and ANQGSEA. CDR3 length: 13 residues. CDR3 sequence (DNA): TGCAGCGTTGGTAGGACTCTCACAGATACGCAGTATTTT. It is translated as CSVGRTLTDTQYF.

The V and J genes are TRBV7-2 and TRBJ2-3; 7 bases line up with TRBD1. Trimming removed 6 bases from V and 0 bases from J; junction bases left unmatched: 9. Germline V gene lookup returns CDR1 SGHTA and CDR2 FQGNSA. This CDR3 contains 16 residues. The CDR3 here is CASSRLQGLSTDTQYF. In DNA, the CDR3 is TGTGCCAGCAGTCGACTACAGGGGCTCAGCACAGATACGCAGTATTTT.

The chain's CDR3 is CASSYSGLPHGYTF. CDR3 DNA: TGTGCCAGCAGTTACTCTGGACTCCCCCATGGCTACACCTTC. V gene TRBV6-5 combines with J gene TRBJ1-2; D remains unclear. In germline, CDR1 is MNHEY, CDR2 SVGAGI. The CDR3 extends over 14 amino acids. Trimming left V 0 bases short and J 6 bases short, with 11 bases between.

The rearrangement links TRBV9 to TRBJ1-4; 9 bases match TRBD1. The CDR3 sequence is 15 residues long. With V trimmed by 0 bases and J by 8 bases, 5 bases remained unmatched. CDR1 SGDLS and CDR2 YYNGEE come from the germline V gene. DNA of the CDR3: TGTGCCAGCAGCGTAGGCGGGACAGGGTACGAAAAACTGTTTTTT. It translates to CASSVGGTGYEKLFF.

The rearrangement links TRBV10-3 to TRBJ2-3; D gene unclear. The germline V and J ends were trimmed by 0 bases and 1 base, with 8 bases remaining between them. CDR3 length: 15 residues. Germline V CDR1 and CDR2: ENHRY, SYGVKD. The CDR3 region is CAISESPGGTDTQYF. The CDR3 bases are TGTGCCATCAGTGAGTCTCCGGGTGGCACAGATACGCAGTATTTT.

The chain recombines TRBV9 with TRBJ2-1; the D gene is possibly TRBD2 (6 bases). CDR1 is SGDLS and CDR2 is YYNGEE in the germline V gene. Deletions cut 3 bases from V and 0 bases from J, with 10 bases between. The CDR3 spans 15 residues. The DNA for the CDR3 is TGTGCCAGCAGCGGCGGGGACGGCTCCTACAATGAGCAGTTCTTC. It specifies CASSGGDGSYNEQFF.

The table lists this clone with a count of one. In nucleotides, the CDR3 is TGTGCCAGCAGCTTGTTAGGGGAAGACGGTGAAAAACTGTTTTTT. As protein: CASSLLGEDGEKLFF. V is TRBV7-9 and J is TRBJ1-4, with D possibly matching TRBD1 (5 bases). CDR1 is SEHNR and CDR2 is FQNEAQ in the germline V gene (reference sequence). Deletions cut 3 bases from V and 7 bases from J, with 15 bases between. The CDR3 is 15 amino acids.

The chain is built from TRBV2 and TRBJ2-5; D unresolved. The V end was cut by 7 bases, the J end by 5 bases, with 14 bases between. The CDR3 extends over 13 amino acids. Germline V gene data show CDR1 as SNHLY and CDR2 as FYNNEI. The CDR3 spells CASKIQAGETQYF. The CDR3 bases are TGTGCCAGCAAAATTCAAGCTGGGGAGACCCAGTACTTC.

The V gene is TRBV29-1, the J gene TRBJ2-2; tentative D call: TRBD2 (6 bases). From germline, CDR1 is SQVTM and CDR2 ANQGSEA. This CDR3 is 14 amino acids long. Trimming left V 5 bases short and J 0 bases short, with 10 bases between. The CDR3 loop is CSVIGGTNTGELFF. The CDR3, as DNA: TGCAGCGTTATTGGAGGGACGAACACCGGGGAGCTGTTTTTT.

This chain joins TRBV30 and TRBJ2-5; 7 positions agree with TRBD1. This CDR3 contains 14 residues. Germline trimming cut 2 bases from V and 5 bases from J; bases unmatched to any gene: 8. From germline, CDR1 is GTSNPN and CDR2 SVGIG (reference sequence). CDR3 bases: TGTGCCTGGAGTCCACACAGGGGCTTGGAGACCCAGTACTTC. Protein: CAWSPHRGLETQYF.

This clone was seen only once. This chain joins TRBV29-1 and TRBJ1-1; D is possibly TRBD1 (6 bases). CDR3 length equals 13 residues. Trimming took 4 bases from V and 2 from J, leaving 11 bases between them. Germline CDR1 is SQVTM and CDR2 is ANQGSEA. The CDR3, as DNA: TGCAGCGTTGTTCAGGGGACAAACACTGAAGCTTTCTTT. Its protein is CSVVQGTNTEAFF.

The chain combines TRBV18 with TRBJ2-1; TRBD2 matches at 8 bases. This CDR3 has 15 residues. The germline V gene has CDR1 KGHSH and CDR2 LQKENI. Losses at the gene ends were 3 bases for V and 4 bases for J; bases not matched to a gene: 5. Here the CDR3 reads CASSPRLAGYNEQFF. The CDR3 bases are TGTGCCAGCTCACCTCGCCTAGCGGGTTACAATGAGCAGTTCTTC.

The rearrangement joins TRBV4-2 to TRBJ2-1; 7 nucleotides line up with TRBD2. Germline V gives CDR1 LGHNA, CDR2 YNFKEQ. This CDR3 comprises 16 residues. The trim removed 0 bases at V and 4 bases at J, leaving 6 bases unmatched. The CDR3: CASSQDIQRGYNEQFF. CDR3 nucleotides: TGTGCCAGCAGCCAAGATATCCAGCGGGGTTACAATGAGCAGTTCTTC.

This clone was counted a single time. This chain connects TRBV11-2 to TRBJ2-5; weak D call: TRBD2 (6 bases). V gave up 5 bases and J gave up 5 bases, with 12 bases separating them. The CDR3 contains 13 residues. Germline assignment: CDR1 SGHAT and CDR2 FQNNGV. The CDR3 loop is CASSQTSAETQYF. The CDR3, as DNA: TGTGCCAGCAGCCAGACTAGTGCTGAGACCCAGTACTTC.

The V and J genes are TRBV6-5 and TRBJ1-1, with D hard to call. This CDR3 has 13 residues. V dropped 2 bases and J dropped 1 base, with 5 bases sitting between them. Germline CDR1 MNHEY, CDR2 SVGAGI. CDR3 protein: CASSYGSNTEAFF. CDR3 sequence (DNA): TGTGCCAGCAGTTACGGGTCGAACACTGAAGCTTTCTTT.

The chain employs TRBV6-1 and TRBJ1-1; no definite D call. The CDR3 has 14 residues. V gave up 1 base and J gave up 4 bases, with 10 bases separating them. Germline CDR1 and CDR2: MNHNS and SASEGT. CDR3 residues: CASSEGVGRTEAFF. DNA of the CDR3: TGTGCCAGCAGTGAAGGGGTAGGGCGCACTGAAGCTTTCTTT.

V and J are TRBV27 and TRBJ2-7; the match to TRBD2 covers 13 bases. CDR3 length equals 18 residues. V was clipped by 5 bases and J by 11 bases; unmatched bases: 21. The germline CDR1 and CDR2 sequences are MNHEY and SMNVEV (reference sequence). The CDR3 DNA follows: TGTGCCAGCAGTCTTCACGGTCCTTCCGGGACTAGCGGGGCCAGGGAGTACTTC. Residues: CASSLHGPSGTSGAREYF.

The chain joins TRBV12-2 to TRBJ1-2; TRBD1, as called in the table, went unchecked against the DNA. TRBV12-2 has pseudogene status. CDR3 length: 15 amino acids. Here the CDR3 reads CASRPTGAPAYGYTF. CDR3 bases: TGTGCAAGTCGCCCGACAGGGGCCCCTGCCTATGGCTACACCTTC.

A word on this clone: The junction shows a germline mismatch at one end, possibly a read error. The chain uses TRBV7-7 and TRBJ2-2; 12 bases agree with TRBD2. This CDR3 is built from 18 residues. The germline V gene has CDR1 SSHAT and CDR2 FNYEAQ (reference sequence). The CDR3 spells CASSLNPSGGASTGELFF. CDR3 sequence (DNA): TGTGCTAGCAGCCTCAACCCTAGCGGGGGGGCCAGCACCGGGGAGCTGTTTTTT.

The CDR3 protein is CASSLGVGGRGWGNEQFF. In DNA, the CDR3 is TGTGCCAGCAGCTTAGGGGTAGGTGGAAGAGGTTGGGGCAATGAGCAGTTCTTC. The chain combines TRBV7-9 with TRBJ2-1; D call uncertain. The germline V gene encodes CDR1 SEHNR and CDR2 FQNEAQ (reference sequence). CDR3 size: 18 residues. Trimming left V 1 base short and J 6 bases short, with 22 bases between. Full variable domain (missing parts from reference TRBV7-9 and TRBJ2-1): DTGVSQNPRHKITKRGQNVTFRCDPISEHNRLYWYRQTLGQGPEFLTYFQNEAQLEKSRLLSDRFSAERPKGSFSTLEIQRTEQGDSAMYLCASSLGVGGRGWGNEQFFGPGTRLTVL.

The CDR3 coding sequence is TGTGCCAGCAGTCCCCCCGGGGACAGTAATCAGCCCCAGCATTTT. It codes for CASSPPGDSNQPQHF. This chain uses TRBV25-1 with TRBJ1-5, with 7 bases aligning to TRBD1. The V and J ends lost 5 bases and 4 bases, in that order; junction bases with no gene match: 8. Germline-derived CDR1 and CDR2 are MGHDK and SYGVNS. The CDR3 is made up of 15 amino acids.

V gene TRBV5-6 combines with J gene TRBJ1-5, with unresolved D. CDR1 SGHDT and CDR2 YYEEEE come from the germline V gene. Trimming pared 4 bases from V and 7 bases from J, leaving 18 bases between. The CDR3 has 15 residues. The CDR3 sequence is CASSLDPTGGQPQHF. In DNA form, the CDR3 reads TGTGCCAGCAGCCTAGACCCTACCGGAGGCCAGCCCCAGCATTTT.

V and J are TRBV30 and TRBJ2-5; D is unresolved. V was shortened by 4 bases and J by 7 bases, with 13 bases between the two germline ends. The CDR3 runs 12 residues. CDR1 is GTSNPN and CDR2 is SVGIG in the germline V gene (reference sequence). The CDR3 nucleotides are TGTGCCTGGAATTCCTCCCCGGGGACCCAGTACTTC. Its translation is CAWNSSPGTQYF.

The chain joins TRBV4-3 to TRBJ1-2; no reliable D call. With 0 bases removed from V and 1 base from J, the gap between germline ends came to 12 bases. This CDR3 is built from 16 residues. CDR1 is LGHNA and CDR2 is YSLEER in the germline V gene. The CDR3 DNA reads TGCGCCAGCAGCCAAGATCGCTCGGGGATTAACTATGGCTACACCTTC. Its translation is CASSQDRSGINYGYTF.

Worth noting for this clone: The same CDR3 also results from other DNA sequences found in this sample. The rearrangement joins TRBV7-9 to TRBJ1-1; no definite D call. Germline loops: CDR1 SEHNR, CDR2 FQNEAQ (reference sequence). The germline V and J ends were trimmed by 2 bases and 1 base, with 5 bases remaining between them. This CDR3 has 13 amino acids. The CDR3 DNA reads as TGTGCCAGCAGCTTAACGGGGAACACTGAAGCTTTCTTT. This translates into CASSLTGNTEAFF.

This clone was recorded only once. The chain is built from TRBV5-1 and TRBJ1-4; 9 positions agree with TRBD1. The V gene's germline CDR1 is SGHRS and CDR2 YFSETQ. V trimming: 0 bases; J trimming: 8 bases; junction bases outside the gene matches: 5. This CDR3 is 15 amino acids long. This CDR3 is CASSLEQGAWEKLFF. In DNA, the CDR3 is TGCGCCAGCAGCTTGGAACAGGGGGCATGGGAAAAACTGTTTTTT.